This T cell receptor (beta chain) was identified in a study of human T cells and chemical hapten exposure. Via MiXCR, TCRdb re-called the RACE reads, giving one row per CDR3 protein. The table shows 300,000 to 350,000 distinct CDR3 sequences, with approximately 6.9% occurring only once. Time point of the sample: patch test 1, 2 weeks after DPC sensitization. Treatment of the sample: therapeutic diphenylcyclopropenone sensitization with weekly scalp DPC. CDR3 length: 13 residues. Germline V CDR1 and CDR2: SGHTA, FQGNSA. The ends were cut back, 1 base at V and 7 bases at J, with 10 bases in the middle. The chain couples TRBV7-2 to TRBJ1-1, with D unclear. The TCR comes from a woman between 18 and 29 years old with alopecia areata. Some clones in this sample may be carry-over from other donors' samples. The sequencing here drew on whole blood, taken in connection with sensitization to the hapten diphenylcyclopropenone (DPC). CDR3 bases: TGTGCCAGCAGCTTAGGGTTTAGGGATGAAGCTTTCTTT. This codes for CASSLGFRDEAFF.